Detailed here is one TCR beta chain. The data belong to a study of blood T cell repertoires in COVID-19. Study-level information: Sources were T cells, B-cell-depleted T cells, or PBMCs; the material itself was cDNA or gDNA.

As processed by the authors: Counts of nucleated cells, estimated from reference gene primer amplification, were obtained. Clones were sequenced by immunoSEQ multiplex PCR, and TCRdb holds only the in-frame ones, with some missing. Clone size and V and J calls were adopted from that table, with D and trimming inferred from the DNA. This table holds fewer than 250,000 clones, approximately 80% found once. The sample taken for sequencing was peripheral blood. This receptor was obtained from an older woman with active or convalescent COVID-19.

As DNA, the CDR3 is TGCGCCAGCAGCACAACGGGACTAGCGAACGAGCAGTACTTC. It yields the protein CASSTTGLANEQYF. V gene TRBV5-1 combines with J gene TRBJ2-7; 10 nucleotides align to TRBD2. The CDR3 loop spans 14 amino acids. The germline gives CDR1 SGHRS, CDR2 YFSETQ. Trimming removed 4 bases from V and 5 bases from J; junction bases left unmatched: 6.